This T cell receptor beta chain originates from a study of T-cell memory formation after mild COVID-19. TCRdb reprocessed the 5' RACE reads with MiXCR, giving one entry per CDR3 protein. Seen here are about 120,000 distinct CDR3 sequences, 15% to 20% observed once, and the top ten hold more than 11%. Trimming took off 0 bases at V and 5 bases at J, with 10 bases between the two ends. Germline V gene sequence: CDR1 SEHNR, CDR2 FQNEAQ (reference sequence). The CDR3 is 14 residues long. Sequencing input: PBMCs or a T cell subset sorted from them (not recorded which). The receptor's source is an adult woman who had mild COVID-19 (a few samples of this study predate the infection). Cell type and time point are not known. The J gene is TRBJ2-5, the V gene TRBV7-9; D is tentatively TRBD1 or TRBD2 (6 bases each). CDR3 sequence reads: CASSLAGGVETQYF. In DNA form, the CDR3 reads TGTGCCAGCAGCTTAGCGGGGGGCGTCGAGACCCAGTACTTC.